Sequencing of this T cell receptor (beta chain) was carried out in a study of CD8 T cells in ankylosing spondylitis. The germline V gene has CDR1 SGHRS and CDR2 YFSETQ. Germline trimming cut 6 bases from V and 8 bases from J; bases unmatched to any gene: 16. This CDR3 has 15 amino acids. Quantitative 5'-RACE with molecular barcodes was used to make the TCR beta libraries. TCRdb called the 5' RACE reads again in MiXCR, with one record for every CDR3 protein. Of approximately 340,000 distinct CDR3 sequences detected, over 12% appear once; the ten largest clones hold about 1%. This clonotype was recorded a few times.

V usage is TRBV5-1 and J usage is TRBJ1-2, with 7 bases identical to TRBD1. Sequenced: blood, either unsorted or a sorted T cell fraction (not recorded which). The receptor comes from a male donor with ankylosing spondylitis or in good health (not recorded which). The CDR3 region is CASKVIEGARLGYTF. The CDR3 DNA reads TGCGCCAGCAAAGTTATTGAGGGGGCGCGACTCGGCTACACCTTC.